A single sample gave rise to the 22 T cell receptor beta chains below, sequenced in a study of regulatory T cells in long-lasting Graves disease. Specified time point: newly diagnosed GD, antithyroid drugs for less than 3 months. Following extraction of RNA from PBMCs, that RNA was used to make the TCR library. Assembly of TCR beta libraries relied on iRepertoire HTBI primers together with Arm-PCR of CDR3 regions. MiXCR, run by TCRdb on the multiplex PCR reads, gives a single entry per CDR3 protein. The sample lists a few hundred thousand distinct CDR3 sequences; approximately 15% were seen once. The same data also went into a second study, on T cells in Graves' hyperthyroidism and ophthalmopathy.

The specimen comprised peripheral blood mononuclear cells (PBMCs), sampled at new diagnosis, from a patient treated with antithyroid drugs. The receptor set was obtained from a woman aged 45 to 65 with Graves disease.

Regarding this clonotype: The junction and the germline gene differ at one end; a read error may be behind it. The chain has TRBV12-3 or TRBV12-4 and TRBJ1-1; D gene ambiguous. The CDR3 loop spans 13 amino acids. The CDR3 is CASSFGENTGAFF. CDR3 DNA: TGTGCCAGCAGTTTTGGGGAGAACACTGGAGCTTTCTTT.

This clonotype was recorded many times. This chain joins TRBV28 and TRBJ2-7, with 11 bases fitting TRBD1. With 2 bases clipped from V and 7 bases from J, the junction kept 7 bases outside the gene matches. The CDR3 is made up of 15 amino acids. The germline V gene encodes CDR1 MDHEN and CDR2 SYDVKM. The CDR3 DNA sequence: TGTGCCAGCAGTTTAGCCGGGACAGGGGGATGGGAGCAGTACTTC. Its translation is CASSLAGTGGWEQYF. Drawing the rest from reference TRBV28 and TRBJ2-7, the complete variable domain is DVKVTQSSRYLVKRTGEKVFLECVQDMDHENMFWYRQDPGLGLRLIYFSYDVKMKEKGDIPEGYSVSREKKERFSLILESASTNQTSMYLCASSLAGTGGWEQYFGPGTRLTVT.

The chain uses TRBV2 and TRBJ2-1; D gene uncertain. Trimming stripped 5 bases from V and 6 bases from J, with 11 bases between. This CDR3 region has 13 residues. Germline values: CDR1 SNHLY, CDR2 FYNNEI. CDR3 loop: CASSFDQRNEQFF. Here the CDR3 DNA reads TGTGCCAGCAGTTTCGACCAGCGCAATGAGCAGTTCTTC.

This clonotype came up a few times. The CDR3 spells CAWSVRTGSYEQYF. The CDR3 coding sequence is TGTGCCTGGAGTGTCAGGACAGGCTCCTACGAGCAGTACTTC. V is TRBV30 and J is TRBJ2-7, with 7 nucleotides matching TRBD1. The CDR3 length is 14 residues. Trimming cost V 0 bases and J 0 bases; bases outside gene matches: 2. CDR1 and CDR2 (germline): GTSNPN, SVGIG (reference sequence). Using reference TRBV30 and TRBJ2-7 for the parts outside the CDR3, the full variable domain is SQTIHQWPATLVQPVGSPLSLECTVEGTSNPNLYWYRQAAGRGLQLLFYSVGIGQISSEVPQNLSASRPQDRQFILSSKKLLLSDSGFYLCAWSVRTGSYEQYFGPGTRLTVT.

The chain has TRBV27 and TRBJ2-6; TRBD1 matches at 9 bases. The germline V gene has CDR1 MNHEY and CDR2 SMNVEV (reference sequence). CDR3 length equals 17 residues. Trimming at V came to 2 bases and at J to 3 bases, leaving 5 bases not matched to a gene. CDR3 bases: TGTGCCAGCAGTTTAGGGACAGGGAGGTTTGGGGCCAACGTCCTGACTTTC. It encodes CASSLGTGRFGANVLTF. Variable domain in full (rest from reference TRBV27 and TRBJ2-6): EAQVTQNPRYLITVTGKKLTVTCSQNMNHEYMSWYRQDPGLGLRQIYYSMNVEVTDKGDVPEGYKVSRKEKRNFPLILESPSPNQTSLYFCASSLGTGRFGANVLTFGAGSRLTVL.

This clonotype occurred many times. The chain employs TRBV7-2 and TRBJ2-1; no clear D. The DNA matches TRBJ2-4 better at its end, which makes the J call doubtful. CDR1 and CDR2 (germline): SGHTA, FQGNSA. The CDR3 has 13 residues. Written as DNA, the CDR3 is TGTGCCAGCAGCTTAGACTATAGAGACATTCAGTACTTC. This gives the protein CASSLDYRDIQYF.

This clonotype has at least ten counts. CDR3: CASSLPRVGETQYF. The DNA of the CDR3 is TGTGCCAGCAGCTTGCCCAGGGTGGGAGAGACCCAGTACTTC. This chain joins TRBV5-5 and TRBJ2-5; D possibly corresponds to TRBD1 (5 bases). V was shortened by 1 base and J by 4 bases, with 11 bases between the two germline ends. Germline CDR1 is SGHKS and CDR2 is YYEKEE (reference sequence). The CDR3 is made up of 14 amino acids.

This clonotype has a handful of counts. The chain couples TRBV27 to TRBJ2-7; 8 nucleotides align to TRBD1. The ends lost 5 bases at V and 7 bases at J; junction bases unmatched: 10. The length of the CDR3 is 14 residues. The germline CDR1 and CDR2 sequences are MNHEY and SMNVEV (reference sequence). CDR3 nucleotide sequence: TGTGCCAGCAGTGCCAAGACAGGGGCTCGGGAGCAGTACTTC. The encoded protein is CASSAKTGAREQYF.

The V gene is TRBV5-1, the J gene TRBJ2-7; TRBD1 matches 7 bases. J lost 0 bases, V lost 4 bases, and 7 bases had no gene match. CDR3 length: 15 residues. Germline CDR1 SGHRS, CDR2 YFSETQ. The CDR3 DNA is TGCGCCAGCAGCCTACCGGGACAGATCTCCTACGAGCAGTACTTC. Encoded protein: CASSLPGQISYEQYF.

Turning to this clonotype: A much more abundant neighbour one base away suggests this may be a read error. V gene TRBV5-5 combines with J gene TRBJ1-4; D remains unclear. This CDR3 is 14 amino acids long. Germline V gives CDR1 SGHKS, CDR2 YYEKEE (reference sequence). V lost 0 bases and J lost 11, with 14 bases in between. CDR3 nucleotides: TGTGCCAGCAGCTTGGAACAAGTTTTGGACAAACTGTTTTTT. Translating gives CASSLEQVLDKLFF.

DNA of the CDR3: TGCGCCAGCAGCTTGGGAGAGCGGGAGACCCAGTACTTC. Encoded protein: CASSLGERETQYF. The V gene is TRBV5-1, the J gene TRBJ2-5, with TRBD2 as a possible D gene (5 bases). In germline, CDR1 is SGHRS, CDR2 YFSETQ. V dropped 0 bases and J dropped 5 bases, with 8 bases sitting between them. This CDR3 comprises 13 residues.

CDR3 DNA: TGTGCCAGCAGGAAAACAGGATCCAATCAGCCCCAGCATTTT. This codes for CASRKTGSNQPQHF. The chain uses TRBV7-2 and TRBJ1-5; possible D gene TRBD1, 5 bases. V gave up 6 bases and J gave up 3 bases, with 12 bases separating them. There are 14 residues in the CDR3. Germline assignment: CDR1 SGHTA and CDR2 FQGNSA.

At least ten counts were recorded for this clonotype. The chain links TRBV2 to TRBJ2-7, with a weak D call TRBD1 (6 bases). Germline CDR1 and CDR2: SNHLY and FYNNEI. The germline V and J ends were trimmed by 8 bases and 0 bases, with 11 bases remaining between them. The CDR3 is 13 residues long. The CDR3 DNA is TGTGCCAGCCGGGACATCGACTCCTACGAGCAGTACTTC. This sequence encodes CASRDIDSYEQYF. Together with reference TRBV2 and TRBJ2-7, the CDR3 gives the full variable domain: EPEVTQTPSHQVTQMGQEVILRCVPISNHLYFYWYRQILGQKVEFLVSFYNNEISEKSEIFDDQFSVERPDGSNFTLKIRSTKLEDSAMYFCASRDIDSYEQYFGPGTRLTVT.

This clonotype was seen more than once but under ten times. The gene calls are TRBV29-1 and TRBJ2-1; D is ambiguous. CDR3 length equals 12 residues. With 4 bases removed from V and 6 bases from J, the gap between germline ends came to 10 bases. Germline V gene data show CDR1 as SQVTM and CDR2 as ANQGSEA. The CDR3 spells CSVVPRGNEQFF. CDR3 DNA sequence: TGCAGCGTTGTTCCCAGAGGCAATGAGCAGTTCTTC.

This clonotype was recorded many times. V gene TRBV18 combines with J gene TRBJ2-3; no clear D gene. This CDR3 contains 13 residues. Germline V gives CDR1 KGHSH, CDR2 LQKENI. Trimming cost V 3 bases and J 3 bases, with 7 bases left between them. The CDR3 region is CASSPSVTDTQYF. The CDR3 DNA is TGTGCCAGCTCACCGAGCGTAACAGATACGCAGTATTTT.

The table lists this clonotype with a few counts. V is TRBV18 and J is TRBJ2-5, with 14 bases that match TRBD2. With 6 bases clipped from V and 5 bases from J, the junction kept 8 bases outside the gene matches. The CDR3 extends over 16 amino acids. Germline V gives CDR1 KGHSH, CDR2 LQKENI. This CDR3 reads CASSPARLAGGETQYF. CDR3 sequence (DNA): TGTGCCAGCTCGCCAGCGCGACTAGCGGGAGGGGAGACCCAGTACTTC. Combining the CDR3 with reference TRBV18 and TRBJ2-5 gives the whole variable domain NAGVMQNPRHLVRRRGQEARLRCSPMKGHSHVYWYRQLPEEGLKFMVYLQKENIIDESGMPKERFSAEFPKEGPSILRIQQVVRGDSAAYFCASSPARLAGGETQYFGPGTRLLVL.

In the case of this clonotype: It is likely a read error, because the conserved phenylalanine at the end of the CDR3 is missing. V usage is TRBV7-2 and J usage is TRBJ2-5, with 8 nucleotides matching TRBD2. J was trimmed by 7 bases and V by 2 bases; bases with no gene match: 15. The CDR3 covers 17 residues. The germline V gene encodes CDR1 SGHTA and CDR2 FQGNSA. The CDR3 nucleotides read TGTGCCAGCAGCTTAACTGGCGGAGTAGCGGGGAAGGGGACCCAGTACCTC. Encoded protein: CASSLTGGVAGKGTQYL.

This clonotype was detected ten times or more. The chain links TRBV3-1 to TRBJ2-3; TRBD2 might be the D (6 bases). The CDR3 totals 13 residues. Germline V gene lookup returns CDR1 LGHDT and CDR2 YNNKEL (reference sequence). V lost 0 bases, J lost 6 bases, and 7 bases lay in between. CDR3 region: CASSQEREDTQYF. The CDR3 DNA sequence: TGTGCCAGCAGCCAAGAACGGGAGGATACGCAGTATTTT.

This clonotype occurred a few times. The V call is TRBV30, the J call TRBJ2-6, with TRBD2 matching over 7 bases. Germline-derived CDR1 and CDR2 are GTSNPN and SVGIG (reference sequence). Unmatched junction bases numbered 3, after V lost 5 bases and J lost 2 bases. There are 14 residues in the CDR3. This CDR3 reads CAWGRGAGANVLTF. CDR3 in DNA: TGTGCCTGGGGCCGGGGGGCTGGGGCCAACGTCCTGACTTTC.

The V call is TRBV28, the J call TRBJ1-5; D perhaps matches TRBD1 (5 bases). The CDR3 sequence is 14 residues long. V was pared by 5 bases and J by 4 bases, with 12 bases between. The V gene's germline CDR1 is MDHEN and CDR2 SYDVKM. The CDR3 protein is CASSPRGRNQPQHF. In nucleotides, the CDR3 is TGTGCCAGCAGTCCGAGGGGTCGAAATCAGCCCCAGCATTTT. The entire variable domain, with the rest obtained from reference TRBV28 and TRBJ1-5, is as follows: DVKVTQSSRYLVKRTGEKVFLECVQDMDHENMFWYRQDPGLGLRLIYFSYDVKMKEKGDIPEGYSVSREKKERFSLILESASTNQTSMYLCASSPRGRNQPQHFGDGTRLSIL.

This clonotype was found a few times. The CDR3 is CASSQERWGTEAFF. The CDR3 nucleotides read TGTGCCAGCAGCCAAGAGAGGTGGGGGACTGAAGCTTTCTTT. The chain joins TRBV3-1 to TRBJ1-1, with D possibly matching TRBD1 (5 bases). Trimming removed 0 bases from V and 5 bases from J, with 10 bases in between. Germline V gene sequence: CDR1 LGHDT, CDR2 YNNKEL (reference sequence). CDR3 length: 14 residues. The variable domain in full, completed from reference TRBV3-1 and TRBJ1-1, reads DTAVSQTPKYLVTQMGNDKSIKCEQNLGHDTMYWYKQDSKKFLKIMFSYNNKELIINETVPNRFSPKSPDKAHLNLHINSLELGDSAVYFCASSQERWGTEAFFGQGTRLTVV.

This clonotype was recorded many times. This chain uses TRBV6-9 with TRBJ2-5, with TRBD1 matching over 9 bases. Germline trimming cut 4 bases from V and 5 bases from J; bases unmatched to any gene: 8. Germline V gene lookup returns CDR1 MNHGY and CDR2 SVAAGI. The CDR3 loop spans 15 amino acids. In DNA, the CDR3 is TGTGCCAGCAGTTTGCAGACAGGGGGTGAGGAGACCCAGTACTTC. As protein: CASSLQTGGEETQYF.